This entry lists 10 T cell receptor beta chains sequenced from one sample in a study of blood T cell repertoires in COVID-19. Sequencing used immunoSEQ multiplex PCR; TCRdb keeps in-frame clones, though not all of them. The sample holds 310,000 or so clones, roughly 84% seen once. The specimen sequenced was peripheral blood. The receptors here all came from a man in his forties or fifties with active or convalescent COVID-19.

This chain links TRBV4-3 with TRBJ1-2, with TRBD1 matching over 8 bases. The V segment lost 8 bases and the J segment 3 bases; nucleotides outside the gene matches: 5. Germline V CDR1 and CDR2: LGHNA, YSLEER. The CDR3 has 13 amino acids. The CDR3 protein is CASGDRLYYGYTF. CDR3 nucleotides: TGCGCCAGCGGGGACAGGCTATACTATGGCTACACCTTC.

The V and J genes are TRBV18 and TRBJ2-1, with 9 bases identical to TRBD2. The CDR3 extends over 17 amino acids. V dropped 0 bases and J dropped 3; count of bases not matched to a gene: 6. Germline V CDR1 and CDR2: KGHSH, LQKENI. CDR3 sequence: CASSPPGGGADYNEQFF. The CDR3 DNA sequence: TGTGCCAGCTCACCACCCGGCGGGGGGGCCGACTACAATGAGCAGTTCTTC.

V and J are TRBV27 and TRBJ1-6; possible D gene TRBD1, 5 bases. The ends were cut back, 9 bases at V and 5 bases at J, with 11 bases in the middle. The CDR3 has 13 amino acids. In germline, CDR1 is MNHEY, CDR2 SMNVEV (reference sequence). The CDR3: CASRGYNNSPLHF. The CDR3 coding sequence is TGTGCCAGTAGGGGTTATAATAATTCACCCCTCCACTTT.

The rearrangement joins TRBV3-1 (or the pseudogene TRBV3-2) to TRBJ2-3; TRBD2 agrees at 7 bases. Germline loops: CDR1 LGHDT, CDR2 YNNKEL (reference sequence). Germline trimming cut 0 bases from V and 7 bases from J; bases unmatched to any gene: 7. The CDR3 length is 15 residues. The CDR3 loop reads CASSQDSREGNTQYF. CDR3 DNA sequence: TGTGCCAGCAGCCAAGACAGCAGGGAGGGGAATACGCAGTATTTT.

This chain uses TRBV5-1 with TRBJ1-1; 8 nucleotides align to TRBD1. Per germline, CDR1 SGHRS and CDR2 YFSETQ. Trimming cost V 4 bases and J 8 bases; bases outside gene matches: 13. The CDR3 covers 15 residues. The CDR3 spells CASSAITGQGEEAFF. The CDR3 nucleotides are TGCGCCAGCAGCGCCATCACAGGACAGGGCGAGGAAGCTTTCTTT.

This clone was counted a single time. The chain combines TRBV7-9 with TRBJ2-3; 8 nucleotides align to TRBD1. This CDR3 spans 15 amino acids. Germline trimming cut 5 bases from V and 3 bases from J; bases unmatched to any gene: 7. The germline V gene has CDR1 SEHNR and CDR2 FQNEAQ (reference sequence). CDR3 residues: CASSLRGQATDTQYF. The CDR3 DNA reads TGTGCCAGCAGCCTCAGGGGGCAGGCGACAGATACGCAGTATTTT.

This chain links TRBV18 with TRBJ1-5; D is possibly TRBD1 (6 bases). Trimming removed 2 bases at V and 7 bases at J, with 9 bases between. CDR1 is KGHSH, CDR2 LQKENI, per germline. CDR3 length equals 13 residues. The CDR3 reads CASSPLQGQPQHF. The CDR3 nucleotides read TGTGCCAGCTCACCATTACAGGGCCAGCCCCAGCATTTT.

The chain uses TRBV28 and TRBJ1-2; D possibly corresponds to TRBD1 (6 bases). Germline CDR1 reads MDHEN; CDR2 reads SYDVKM. This CDR3 is built from 13 residues. Trimming took off 7 bases at V and 2 bases at J, with 11 bases between the two ends. CDR3 sequence reads: CASNYQGNYGYTF. CDR3 DNA sequence: TGTGCCAGCAATTACCAGGGGAACTATGGCTACACCTTC.

This chain links TRBV19 with TRBJ1-1; 7 nucleotides match TRBD1. Germline CDR1 LNHDA, CDR2 SQIVND (reference sequence). Germline trimming cut 5 bases from V and 1 base from J; bases unmatched to any gene: 4. This CDR3 is built from 14 residues. In nucleotides, the CDR3 is TGTGCCAGTAGTCGACCAGGGGGGAACACTGAAGCTTTCTTT. Translating it yields CASSRPGGNTEAFF.

This chain links TRBV7-6 with TRBJ1-1; 8 nucleotides line up with TRBD1. From germline, CDR1 is SGHVS and CDR2 FNYEAQ. CDR3 length: 15 amino acids. J was trimmed by 1 base and V by 2 bases; bases with no gene match: 3. CDR3 protein: CASSLQTGGNTEAFF. Written as DNA, the CDR3 is TGTGCCAGCAGCTTACAAACAGGGGGGAACACTGAAGCTTTCTTT. Using reference TRBV7-6 and TRBJ1-1 for the parts outside the CDR3, the full variable domain is GAGVSQSPRYKVTKRGQDVALRCDPISGHVSLYWYRQALGQGPEFLTYFNYEAQQDKSGLPNDRFSAERPEGSISTLTIQRTEQRDSAMYRCASSLQTGGNTEAFFGQGTRLTVV.